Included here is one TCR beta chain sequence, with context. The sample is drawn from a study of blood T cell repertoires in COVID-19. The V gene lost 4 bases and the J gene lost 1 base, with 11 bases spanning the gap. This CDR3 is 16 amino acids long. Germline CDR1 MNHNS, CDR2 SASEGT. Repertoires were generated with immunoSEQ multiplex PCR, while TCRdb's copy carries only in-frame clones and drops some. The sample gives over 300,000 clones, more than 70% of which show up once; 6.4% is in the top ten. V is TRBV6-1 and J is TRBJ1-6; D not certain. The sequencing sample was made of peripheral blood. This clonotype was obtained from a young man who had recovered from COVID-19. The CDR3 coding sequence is TGTGCCAGCAGTGTTTCAGACTCTTCCTATAATTCACCCCTCCACTTT. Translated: CASSVSDSSYNSPLHF.